A selection of T cell receptor beta chains follows, all from one sample in a study of control samples from healthy donors and cancer patients. Measured with immunoSEQ multiplex PCR; TCRdb has only the in-frame clones, and not every one. The sample holds tens of thousands of clones, around 95% seen once. The material sequenced was blood. The receptor set was obtained from a man between 25 and 39 years old in good health. The CDR3 runs from the conserved cysteine through the conserved F or W. A D gene is named only where the DNA matches it firmly. Only part of the rows carry a size: once, few, many, or a class if the clone is expanded.

>TRBV6-5|TRBJ1-2|NA|once
TGTGCCAGCAGTTCTCGCTATGGCTACACCTTC
CASSSRYGYTF
>TRBV25-1|TRBJ2-3|TRBD2|NA
TGTGCCAGCAGTGAATACTTAGCGGGACGCACAGATACGCAGTATTTT
CASSEYLAGRTDTQYF
>TRBV4-1|TRBJ2-7|NA|NA
TGCGCCAGCAGGATCGGGCCTCTTAGCTCCTACGAGCAGTACTTC
CASRIGPLSSYEQYF
>TRBV10-2|TRBJ2-3|NA|NA
TGCGCCAGCAGCCTAGCACAAGATACGCAGTATTTT
CASSLAQDTQYF
>TRBV4-1|TRBJ2-7|TRBD2|NA
TGCGCCAGCAGCCAATCAGCTAGCGGGAGCTACGAGCAGTACTTC
CASSQSASGSYEQYF
>TRBV6-2/TRBV6-3|TRBJ2-5|TRBD1|NA
TGTGCCAGCAGCTCGACAGGGTGGGAGACCCAGTACTTC
CASSSTGWETQYF
>TRBV6-5|TRBJ2-2|NA|NA
TGTGCCAGCAGTTATGGACTTACTACGAACACCGGGGAGCTGTTTTTT
CASSYGLTTNTGELFF
>TRBV6-4|TRBJ2-1|TRBD2|few
TGTGCCAGCAGTGACTCTGGGCGGGAGGGCCGGAATGAGCAGTTCTTC
CASSDSGREGRNEQFF
>TRBV7-6|TRBJ2-3|TRBD2|NA
TGTGCCAGCTCCCGGGATAGCGGGACGAATACGCAGTATTTT
CASSRDSGTNTQYF
>TRBV20-1|TRBJ1-4|NA|NA
TGCAGTGCTAGTGGTCAGCCTAGCAGACCAACTAATGAAAAACTGTTTTTT
CSASGQPSRPTNEKLFF
>TRBV13|TRBJ2-1|TRBD2|NA
TGTGCCAGCAGCTTAGGCTCCGGGACTAGCTCCCCTTGGACCTACAATGAGCAGTTCTTC
CASSLGSGTSSPWTYNEQFF
>TRBV24-1|TRBJ1-6|NA|NA
TGTGCCACCAGTGATGGGGCGAGTTCTTCGCCCCTCCACTTT
CATSDGASSSPLHF
>TRBV5-1|TRBJ2-7|NA|NA
TGCGCCAGCAGTACTATGGGGAGGGAGCAGTACTTC
CASSTMGREQYF
>TRBV6-2/TRBV6-3|TRBJ2-3|NA|NA
TGTGCCAGCAGTTACAGGGTTAGCACAGATACGCAGTATTTT
CASSYRVSTDTQYF
>TRBV27|TRBJ2-3|NA|NA
TGTGCCAGCGTCCCCCACTACCCCACAGATACGCAGTATTTT
CASVPHYPTDTQYF
>TRBV7-9|TRBJ1-5|NA|once
TGTGCCAGCAGCCCTCAGGATAGCAATCAGCCCCAGCATTTT
CASSPQDSNQPQHF
>TRBV28|TRBJ2-3|NA|NA
TGTGCCAGCAGTTTCGTAGCAGTCAGCACAGATACGCAGTATTTT
CASSFVAVSTDTQYF
>TRBV15|TRBJ2-1|NA|NA
TGTGCCACCAGGGCCTACCCTAACAATGAGCAGTTCTTC
CATRAYPNNEQFF
>TRBV5-1|TRBJ2-3|TRBD1|NA
TGCGCCACCAAACAGGGGTACACTAGCACAGATACGCAGTATTTT
CATKQGYTSTDTQYF
>TRBV6-2/TRBV6-3|TRBJ2-7|NA|NA
TGTGCCAGCAGTTACGTGGGTTCCGGCTACGAGCAGTACTTC
CASSYVGSGYEQYF
>TRBV6-6|TRBJ2-7|TRBD1|NA
TGTGCCAGCACCCCGACAGGGTACTCCTACGAGCAGTACTTC
CASTPTGYSYEQYF
>TRBV28|TRBJ2-3|TRBD2|NA
TGTGCCAGCAGTTCCCTAGCGGGAGGCACAGATACGCAGTATTTT
CASSSLAGGTDTQYF
>TRBV6-2/TRBV6-3|TRBJ2-2|NA|NA
TGTGCCAGCAGTCCGCTTAACGGGGAGCTGTTTTTT
CASSPLNGELFF
>TRBV10-3|TRBJ2-1|NA|NA
TGTGCCATCAGTGATAGGCAGCCCCTAGCCTACAATGAGCAGTTCTTC
CAISDRQPLAYNEQFF
>TRBV23-1|TRBJ2-3|TRBD2|NA
TGCGCCAGCAGTCAATCGTGGCCTACCTCATCAGGACTAGTGCCCACAGATACGCAGTATTTT
CASSQSWPTSSGLVPTDTQYF
>TRBV3-1/TRBV3-2|TRBJ2-1|NA|NA
TGTGCCAGCAGCCCCTTTCAGGGGAAGATCAATGAGCAGTTCTTC
CASSPFQGKINEQFF
>TRBV3-1/TRBV3-2|TRBJ1-6|NA|once
TGTGCCAGCAGCCGGGGGGGGGACTCCTATAATTCACCCCTCCACTTT
CASSRGGDSYNSPLHF
>TRBV14|TRBJ1-1|NA|NA
TGTGCCAGCAGCCAAGTTAGGGGCACTGAAGCTTTCTTT
CASSQVRGTEAFF
>TRBV9|TRBJ2-7|NA|NA
TGTGCCAGCAGCGTAGCGGGGACGGCTCCCTACGAGCAGTACTTC
CASSVAGTAPYEQYF
>TRBV9|TRBJ2-3|NA|NA
TGTGCCAGCAGCGAAACAGATACGCAGTATTTT
CASSETDTQYF
>TRBV11-3|TRBJ2-1|TRBD1|NA
TGTGCCAGCAGCTACGCCGGGACAGGTGGCAATGAGCAGTTCTTC
CASSYAGTGGNEQFF
>TRBV6-2/TRBV6-3|TRBJ1-1|NA|NA
TGTGCCAGCAGTTACTCGGCCGAAGGGGAGGGGAACACTGAAGCTTTCTTT
CASSYSAEGEGNTEAFF
>TRBV5-1|TRBJ2-3|NA|NA
TGCGCCAGCAGCCGGGCCTCTAGCACAGATACGCAGTATTTT
CASSRASSTDTQYF
>TRBV27|TRBJ2-7|NA|NA
TGTGCCAGCAGTTTATCGGTCGTGGTGGACGAGCAGTACTTC
CASSLSVVVDEQYF
>TRBV15|TRBJ1-1|TRBD1|NA
TGTGCCACCAGCAGAGTAACAGGGGTAAACACTGAAGCTTTCTTT
CATSRVTGVNTEAFF
>TRBV4-1|TRBJ2-7|NA|NA
TGCGCCAGCAGCCAAGACTCGGGCAGTTACGAGCAGTACTTC
CASSQDSGSYEQYF
>TRBV3-1/TRBV3-2|TRBJ2-4|NA|NA
TGTGCCAGCAGCGAGCCAGGGGCGACCCGTATCATTCAGTACTTC
CASSEPGATRIIQYF
>TRBV30|TRBJ2-1|NA|NA
TGTGCCTGGAGTGGCGCCGGGGATTGGTTTGAGCAGTTCTTC
CAWSGAGDWFEQFF
>TRBV5-6|TRBJ1-1|NA|NA
TGTGCCAGCAGCTTAAGGGAAGCTGGCACTGAAGCTTTCTTT
CASSLREAGTEAFF
>TRBV6-1|TRBJ2-7|NA|NA
TGTGCCAGCAGTGAAGAACTAGGGGGGGCCAAGACCTACGAGCAGTACTTC
CASSEELGGAKTYEQYF
>TRBV6-5|TRBJ1-2|NA|NA
TGTGCCAGCAGCTGGGGTCGAACTAACTATGGCTACACCTTC
CASSWGRTNYGYTF
>TRBV10-1|TRBJ2-7|TRBD2|NA
TGCGCCAGCCTCCCCGGGACACGGCTAGCGGGCACTTCCCACGAGCAGTACTTC
CASLPGTRLAGTSHEQYF
>TRBV3-1/TRBV3-2|TRBJ1-1|TRBD1|once
TGTGCCAGCAGCCCACCGGGACAGCTGAACACTGAAGCTTTCTTT
CASSPPGQLNTEAFF
>TRBV27|TRBJ1-2|TRBD1|NA
TGTGCCAGCAGTCGCGGGACAGGGAGTGGCTACACCTTC
CASSRGTGSGYTF
>TRBV18|TRBJ1-6|NA|NA
TGTGCCAGCTCACCTGGGGCTCGGGACGGATTATCACCCCTCCACTTT
CASSPGARDGLSPLHF
>TRBV9|TRBJ1-2|TRBD1|NA
TGTGCCAGCAGCGGAGGACAGGGAAACTATGGCTACACCTTC
CASSGGQGNYGYTF
>TRBV13|TRBJ1-2|TRBD1|NA
TGTGCCAGCAGCCTGGGACAGGGGGCTCGTGATGGCTACACCTTC
CASSLGQGARDGYTF
>TRBV27|TRBJ2-7|TRBD2|NA
TGTGCCAGCCTTCCAGTCGGAGCGGGAGTCCCCTACGAGCAGTACTTC
CASLPVGAGVPYEQYF
>TRBV5-1|TRBJ1-4|TRBD1|NA
TGCGCCAGCAGCTTGGAGGGGGCAACTGGGGAAAAACTGTTTTTT
CASSLEGATGEKLFF
>TRBV23-1|TRBJ2-1|NA|NA
TGCGCCAGCATTCTAGTAACCTACAATGAGCAGTTCTTC
CASILVTYNEQFF